This T cell receptor (beta chain) was recovered during a study of CXCR3-negative and CXCR3-positive naive CD8 T cells. Study summary: The dataset comprises roughly 140 million TRB reads in total, with about 1.5 +/- 0.3 million reads per library.

The TRB libraries of cDNA were built by UMI-labeled 5' RACE. For each CDR3 protein, TCRdb gives one entry from its re-call of the 5' RACE reads, without DNA. This repertoire includes 100,000 or so distinct CDR3 sequences. On this clonotype: What it binds is not known.

Study-level findings and limits: In naive cells, CXCR3-negative and CXCR3-positive subsets had similar TRBV-TRBJ usage; memory cells differed. Memory CD8+ cells showed much lower diversity, while both naive subsets were comparably high. More hydrophobic TRB CDR3s were found in CXCR3-positive naive cells than in CXCR3-negative naive cells.

The specimen sequenced was naive CXCR3+ CD8+ T cells from blood. Subset in this sample: CD45RO-CCR7+CD27+CD95- naive CD8+ T cells expressing CXCR3 (TNR3+). The clonotype comes from a human donor in good health. Some clones in this sample may be carry-over from other donors' samples.

The CDR3 loop reads CASTHDPSRGPTGELFF. The chain couples TRBV2 to TRBJ2-2; TCRdb indicates TRBD1, and absent DNA this call remains unverified. The CDR3 totals 17 residues. CDR1 SNHLY and CDR2 FYNNEI come from the germline V gene.